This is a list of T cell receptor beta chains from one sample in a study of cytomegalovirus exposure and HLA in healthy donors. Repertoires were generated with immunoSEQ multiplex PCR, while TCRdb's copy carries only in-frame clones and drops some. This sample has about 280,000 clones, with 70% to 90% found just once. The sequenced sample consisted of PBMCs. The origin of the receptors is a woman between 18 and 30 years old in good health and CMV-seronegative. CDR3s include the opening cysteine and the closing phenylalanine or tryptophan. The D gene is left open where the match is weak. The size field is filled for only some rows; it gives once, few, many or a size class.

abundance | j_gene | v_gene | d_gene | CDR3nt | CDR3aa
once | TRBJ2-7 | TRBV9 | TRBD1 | TGTGCCAGCAGCGTAGGGACAGGGGTCTACGAGCAGTACTTC | CASSVGTGVYEQYF
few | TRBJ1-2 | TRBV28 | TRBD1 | TGTGCCAGCAGTCTAGGGACAGGGAGAACTAACTATGGCTACACCTTC | CASSLGTGRTNYGYTF
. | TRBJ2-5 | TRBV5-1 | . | TGCGCCAGTACACAGGGTTCTAGGGAGACCCAGTACTTC | CASTQGSRETQYF
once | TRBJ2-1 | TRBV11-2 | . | TGTGCCAGCAGCTTAGGAGACGGCACGGAGGGTAAAAACAATGAGCAGTTCTTC | CASSLGDGTEGKNNEQFF
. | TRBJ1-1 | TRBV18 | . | TGTGCCAGCTCACCAACGGCGGACAGAGCGAACACTGAAGCTTTCTTT | CASSPTADRANTEAFF
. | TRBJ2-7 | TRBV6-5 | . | TGTGCCAGCAGTTACTCCTCCAGGGTAATGTACGAGCAGTACTTC | CASSYSSRVMYEQYF
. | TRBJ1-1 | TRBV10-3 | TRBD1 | TGTGCCATCGGGGGACAGGAGCACACTGAAGCTTTCTTT | CAIGGQEHTEAFF
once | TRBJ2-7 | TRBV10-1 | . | TGCGCCCGCAAGCGGTACTCCTACGAGCAGTACTTC | CARKRYSYEQYF
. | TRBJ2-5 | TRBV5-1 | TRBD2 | TGCGCCAGCAGCCGCTTCACTAGCGGGGCTACCCAAGAGACCCAGTACTTC | CASSRFTSGATQETQYF
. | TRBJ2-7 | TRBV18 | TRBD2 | TGTGCCAGCTCACTAGGACTAGCGGGTGACGAGCAGTACTTC | CASSLGLAGDEQYF
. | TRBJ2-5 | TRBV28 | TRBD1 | TGTGCCAGCAGGTCACCGACAGGGGAGGAGACCCAGTACTTC | CASRSPTGEETQYF
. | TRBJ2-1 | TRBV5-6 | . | TGTGCCAGCAGCTTGTTTGTGGGGAGCTCCTACAATGAGCAGTTCTTC | CASSLFVGSSYNEQFF
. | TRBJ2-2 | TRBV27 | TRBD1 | TGTGCCAGCAGTTTCGGGACAGGCGACACCGGGGAGCTGTTTTTT | CASSFGTGDTGELFF
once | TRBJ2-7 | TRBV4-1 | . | TGCGCCAGCAGCCAAACACTAGGAGGAGAAGGTGGGCAGTACTTC | CASSQTLGGEGGQYF
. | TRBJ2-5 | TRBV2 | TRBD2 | TGTGCCAGCAGTGAAGGGGGGACTAGCGGGGACTCCCAGTACTTC | CASSEGGTSGDSQYF
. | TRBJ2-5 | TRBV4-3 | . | TGCGCCAGCAGCCAAGATAAGGGCAGGGAAGAGACCCAGTACTTC | CASSQDKGREETQYF
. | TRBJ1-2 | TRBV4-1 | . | TGCGCCAGCAGCCCTGGGGGGTCCAACTATGGCTACACCTTC | CASSPGGSNYGYTF
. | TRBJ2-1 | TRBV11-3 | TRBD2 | TGTGCCAGCAGCCCCCGGGGGCGGGGGGTCATGAATGAGCAGTTCTTC | CASSPRGRGVMNEQFF
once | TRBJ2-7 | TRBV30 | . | TGTGCCTGGAGTGAAAAAACAGACTACGAGCAGTACTTC | CAWSEKTDYEQYF
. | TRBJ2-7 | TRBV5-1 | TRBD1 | TGCGCCAGCAGCTTGTTGACCGGGACAGTCCTTTACGAGCAGTACTTC | CASSLLTGTVLYEQYF
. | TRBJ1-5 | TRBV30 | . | TGTGCCTGGAGTGTATATCGGTGGGAGGGCTCGGATCAGCCCCAGCATTTT | CAWSVYRWEGSDQPQHF
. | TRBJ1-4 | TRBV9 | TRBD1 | TGTGCCAGCAGCGGCGGACAGGGAATAAGTGAAAAACTGTTTTTT | CASSGGQGISEKLFF
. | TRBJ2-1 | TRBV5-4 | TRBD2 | TGTGCCAGCAGCTTGGATGGCCTAACTAGCGGGAGTTCCCATGAGCAGTTCTTC | CASSLDGLTSGSSHEQFF
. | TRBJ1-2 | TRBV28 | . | TGTGCCAGCAGTTTTCCCCTCGACAGGCCCTATGGCTACACCTTC | CASSFPLDRPYGYTF
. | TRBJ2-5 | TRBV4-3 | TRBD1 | TGCGCCAGCAGCCAAGATAGACAGGGCGGCCTCCAAGAGACCCAGTACTTC | CASSQDRQGGLQETQYF
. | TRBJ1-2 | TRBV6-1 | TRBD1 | TGTGCCAGCAGCCCAGACAGGGGATACGGCTACACCTTC | CASSPDRGYGYTF
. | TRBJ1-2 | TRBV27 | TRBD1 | TGTGCCAGCAGAACGGACAGGGGGCCCTCTATTCAGGGCTACACCTTC | CASRTDRGPSIQGYTF
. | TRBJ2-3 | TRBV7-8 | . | TGTGCCAGCAGCTTAGGGCCGGACAGAGGGACAGATACGCAGTATTTT | CASSLGPDRGTDTQYF
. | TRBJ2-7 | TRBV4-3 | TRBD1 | TGCGCCAGCAGCCAGTACCGGGACAGGGCCTGGGAGCAGTACTTC | CASSQYRDRAWEQYF
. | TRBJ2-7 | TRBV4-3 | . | TGCGCCAGCAGCCAAGAATATTACAGTCCCAGGTCCTACGAGCAGTACTTC | CASSQEYYSPRSYEQYF
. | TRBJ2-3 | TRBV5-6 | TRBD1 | TGTGCCAGCAGCAATAGTAGGGGGCACGATACGCAGTATTTT | CASSNSRGHDTQYF
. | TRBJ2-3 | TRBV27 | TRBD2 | TGTGCCAGCCAAGGGACTAGCGGGGGGGCCAATAGAGATACGCAGTATTTT | CASQGTSGGANRDTQYF
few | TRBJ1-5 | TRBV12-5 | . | TGTGCTAGTGGTTTGTCCACAGGGCCTCAGCCCCAGCATTTT | CASGLSTGPQPQHF
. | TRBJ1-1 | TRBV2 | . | TGTGCCAGCGCACTCCAAAACGCCGGCACTGAAGCTTTCTTT | CASALQNAGTEAFF
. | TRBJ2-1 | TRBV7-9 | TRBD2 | TGTGCCAGCAGCCGGACTAGCGGCTTCTACAATGAGCAGTTCTTC | CASSRTSGFYNEQFF
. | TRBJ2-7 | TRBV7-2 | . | TGTGCCAGCAGCTTATCGTGGACAGCCGCCTACGAGCAGTACTTC | CASSLSWTAAYEQYF
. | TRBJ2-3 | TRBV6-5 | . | TGTGCCAGCAGTTCTAGAGGAGAGGGCTGGGATACGCAGTATTTT | CASSSRGEGWDTQYF
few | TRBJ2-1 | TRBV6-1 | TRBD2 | TGTGCCAGCAGTGGGGGGACTAGCGCATACAATGAGCAGTTCTTC | CASSGGTSAYNEQFF
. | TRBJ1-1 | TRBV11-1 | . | TGTGCCAGCAGCTCGATTCGGGACACTGAAGCTTTCTTT | CASSSIRDTEAFF
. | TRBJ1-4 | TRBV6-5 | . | TGTGCCAGCAGTTGGGAGACACGTACTAATGAAAAACTGTTTTTT | CASSWETRTNEKLFF
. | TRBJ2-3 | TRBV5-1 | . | TGCGCCAGCAGCTTGGTGGGGGGGCGCACAGATACGCAGTATTTT | CASSLVGGRTDTQYF
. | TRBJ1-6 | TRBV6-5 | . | TGTGCCAGCAGTTACTCGAGTTTAGTAGGGGCACCCCTCCACTTT | CASSYSSLVGAPLHF
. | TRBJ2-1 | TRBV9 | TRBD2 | TGTGCCAGCAGCGCTACTAGCGTCAGCTCCTACAATGAGCAGTTCTTC | CASSATSVSSYNEQFF
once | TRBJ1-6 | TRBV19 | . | TGTGCCAGTAGTACGGGCGAGGGATTTTCACCCCTCCACTTT | CASSTGEGFSPLHF
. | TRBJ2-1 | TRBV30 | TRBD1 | TGTGCCTGGAGTTGGGGGACAGGAGGCAATGAGCAGTTCTTC | CAWSWGTGGNEQFF
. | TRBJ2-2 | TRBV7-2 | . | TGTGCCAGCAGCCACTTCATCGGGGAGCTGTTTTTT | CASSHFIGELFF
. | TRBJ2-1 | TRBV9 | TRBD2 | TGTGCCAGCAGCCCGCCCGGGCTAGCGGCTGGTGAGCAGTTCTTC | CASSPPGLAAGEQFF